Below, 13 T cell receptor beta chains from the same sample are listed, as sequenced in a study of T cell repertoires in cytomegalovirus infection. Their cognate antigens are unknown. Using its own MiXCR run on the reads, TCRdb lists one record per CDR3 protein. The sample records 300,000 to 400,000 distinct CDR3 sequences, almost 30% being singletons. This sample comprised cultured PBMCs, obtained from culture after CMV antigen stimulation. The receptors come from a human donor in good health (CMV status not recorded). Some clones in this sample may be carry-over from other donors' samples.

This clonotype was seen more than once but under ten times. The chain couples TRBV9 to TRBJ1-1; D gene unclear. The germline V gene encodes CDR1 SGDLS and CDR2 YYNGEE. Trimming pared 3 bases from V and 5 bases from J, leaving 14 bases between. The length of the CDR3 is 14 residues. CDR3 loop: CASSADLGLTEAFF. CDR3 DNA: TGTGCCAGCAGCGCGGACCTAGGGCTTACTGAAGCTTTCTTT.

The J gene is TRBJ1-1, the V gene TRBV6-1; D not resolved. Germline V gene lookup returns CDR1 MNHNS and CDR2 SASEGT. This CDR3 contains 12 residues. Trimming cost V 1 base and J 13 bases, with 13 bases left between them. The CDR3 nucleotides read TGTGCCAGCAGTGAAGAGGGAGGGAGTGTTTTCTTT. Translation: CASSEEGGSVFF.

The J gene is TRBJ2-7, the V gene TRBV11-2, with 9 bases matching TRBD1. V shed 2 bases, J shed 6 bases, and the junction held 5 bases outside the gene matches. Germline CDR1 is SGHAT and CDR2 is FQNNGV. The CDR3 contains 14 residues. This CDR3 reads CASSLLDRGFEQYF. DNA for the CDR3: TGTGCCAGCAGCTTACTCGACAGGGGGTTCGAGCAGTACTTC.

This clonotype was observed a single time. This chain connects TRBV7-6 to TRBJ2-1, with 7 bases aligning to TRBD1. V dropped 5 bases and J dropped 4; count of bases not matched to a gene: 8. Germline lookup yields CDR1 SGHVS and CDR2 FNYEAQ. There are 15 residues in the CDR3. In DNA, the CDR3 is TGTGCCAGCAGCGCGACCGGGACAGCTTACAATGAGCAGTTCTTC. Amino acids: CASSATGTAYNEQFF.

The chain is built from TRBV7-2 and TRBJ1-4, with 9 bases matching TRBD1. This CDR3 is built from 14 residues. The V segment lost 5 bases and the J segment 10 bases; nucleotides outside the gene matches: 8. Germline loops: CDR1 SGHTA, CDR2 FQGNSA. CDR3 loop: CASSPGDRDGKLFF. CDR3 coding DNA: TGTGCCAGCAGCCCCGGGGACAGGGACGGAAAACTGTTTTTT.

This clonotype was detected a few times. The chain combines TRBV11-1 with TRBJ2-2; possibly TRBD2 for D (6 bases). CDR1 and CDR2 (germline): SGHAT, FQDESV (reference sequence). This CDR3 region has 14 residues. Trimming pared 5 bases from V and 6 bases from J, leaving 13 bases between. CDR3 protein: CASSRREVAGELFF. The CDR3 nucleotides read TGTGCCAGCAGCCGCAGGGAGGTGGCCGGGGAGCTGTTTTTT.

The rearrangement links TRBV27 to TRBJ1-1, with D possibly matching TRBD1 (5 bases). Germline CDR1 and CDR2: MNHEY and SMNVEV (reference sequence). V lost 5 bases and J lost 5, with 21 bases in between. The CDR3 loop spans 16 amino acids. The CDR3 nucleotides read TGTGCCAGCAGTCTTGACGCCATGGGGGTTAGGACTGAAGCTTTCTTT. Translating gives CASSLDAMGVRTEAFF.

J is TRBJ1-1 and V is TRBV7-2; no definite D call. The germline CDR1 and CDR2 sequences are SGHTA and FQGNSA. The CDR3 extends over 14 amino acids. V dropped 2 bases and J dropped 1 base, with 8 bases sitting between them. CDR3 protein: CASSLYGPNTEAFF. CDR3 in DNA: TGTGCCAGCAGCTTATACGGCCCGAACACTGAAGCTTTCTTT.

The chain is built from TRBV27 and TRBJ2-1, with 15 bases fitting TRBD2. CDR1 is MNHEY, CDR2 SMNVEV, per germline (reference sequence). This CDR3 is built from 16 residues. V lost 4 bases and J lost 9; bases outside the gene matches: 7. CDR3 sequence (DNA): TGTGCCAGCAGTTCCGGACTAGCGGGGGGGCATAGTGAGCAGTTCTTC. Protein product: CASSSGLAGGHSEQFF.

The chain combines TRBV6-6 with TRBJ1-4, with a possible D match to TRBD1 (5 bases). Trimming cost V 7 bases and J 4 bases, with 10 bases left between them. This CDR3 comprises 13 residues. Germline-derived CDR1 and CDR2 are MNHNY and SVGAGI (reference sequence). DNA for the CDR3: TGTGCCAGCATGAAGGGGAATAATGAAAAACTGTTTTTT. Amino acid sequence: CASMKGNNEKLFF.

The chain couples TRBV5-1 to TRBJ2-2, with TRBD1 as a possible D gene (5 bases). The CDR3 has 13 residues. Germline V lookup: CDR1 SGHRS, CDR2 YFSETQ. V was shortened by 4 bases and J by 6 bases, with 10 bases between the two germline ends. The CDR3 DNA follows: TGCGCCAGCAGCGACAGACAAGCCGGGGAGCTGTTTTTT. Residues: CASSDRQAGELFF. Full variable domain (outside the CDR3, taken from reference TRBV5-1 and TRBJ2-2): KAGVTQTPRYLIKTRGQQVTLSCSPISGHRSVSWYQQTPGQGLQFLFEYFSETQRNKGNFPGRFSGRQFSNSRSEMNVSTLELGDSALYLCASSDRQAGELFFGEGSRLTVL.

This clonotype was seen a single time. The chain links TRBV6-4 to TRBJ2-3; TRBD2 matches at 12 bases. This CDR3 has 15 amino acids. V shed 4 bases and J 1 base; nucleotides not matched to a gene: 0. CDR1 is MRHNA and CDR2 is SNTAGT in the germline V gene. The CDR3 region has the DNA TGTGCCAGCAGTGGGACTAGCGGGGGCACAGATACGCAGTATTTT. It is translated as CASSGTSGGTDTQYF.

This clonotype was picked up a small number of times. The rearrangement joins TRBV7-2 to TRBJ2-7; 7 bases fit TRBD2. The ends lost 2 bases at V and 1 base at J; junction bases unmatched: 8. CDR3 length: 16 residues. In germline, CDR1 is SGHTA, CDR2 FQGNSA. In nucleotides, the CDR3 is TGTGCCAGCAGCTTAATAAGGGCGGGAGAGTCCTACGAGCAGTACTTC. It translates to CASSLIRAGESYEQYF.